One T cell receptor (beta chain) is described in this entry. The entry originates in a study of blood T cell repertoires in COVID-19. The data were produced by immunoSEQ multiplex PCR, yet TCRdb's version contains in-frame clones alone and is incomplete. The sample has more than 95,000 clones; about 90% are singletons. The origin of this receptor is a human donor in a cohort sampled during active COVID-19. The sample comprised peripheral blood.

Here the CDR3 DNA reads TGTGCCAGCCTCGGGACAGGGGACACCGGGGAGCTGTTTTTT. It is translated as CASLGTGDTGELFF. The chain employs TRBV28 and TRBJ2-2; 10 bases fit TRBD1. The CDR3 is made up of 14 amino acids. CDR1 is MDHEN, CDR2 SYDVKM, per germline. The V and J ends lost 8 bases and 3 bases, in that order; junction bases with no gene match: 3.